The T cell receptor beta chain described here comes from a study of T cells in Graves' hyperthyroidism and ophthalmopathy. Study-level results: Most clonotypes expanded in thyroid above 0.001 were likewise present in blood. Prediction of ophthalmopathy progression came a median roughly 6.4 months pre-onset. Stable hyperthyroidism was separated from ophthalmopathy by a model based on 13 V-J features.

This clonotype was seen at least ten times. Its antigen is undetermined. CDR1 and CDR2 (germline): KGHSH, LQKENI. Between the trimmed V and J ends, which lost 2 bases and 4 bases, there was a span of 11 bases. The CDR3 has 14 amino acids. Amplification of TCR beta CDR3 regions was performed using RNA transcripts as template. RT-PCR in the first round (using the HTBI primer set) targeted the TCR CDR3. One entry per CDR3 protein results from TCRdb running MiXCR on the multiplex PCR reads. The sample consists of around 400,000 distinct CDR3 sequences, around 15% of them appearing once. The chain links TRBV18 to TRBJ1-2; weak D call: TRBD1 (5 bases). The material sequenced was blood. The clonotype was recovered from a woman aged 60-75 years with Graves' ophthalmopathy. In DNA, the CDR3 is TGTGCCAGCTCACCAACCGACAGCTTCTATGGCTACACCTTC. This codes for CASSPTDSFYGYTF.